Here is one T cell receptor beta chain with its context. The sample belongs to a study of T-cell reconstitution after alpha-beta-depleted transplantation in children. During its preparation, the TCRbeta library received unique molecular identifiers. TCRdb redid the calling of the PCR reads with MiXCR, one entry per CDR3 protein. Of about 980,000 distinct CDR3 sequences listed, around 30% are singletons. The V gene lost 3 bases and the J gene lost 0 bases, with 10 bases spanning the gap. The CDR3 sequence is 15 residues long. The J gene is TRBJ2-3, the V gene TRBV12-3 or TRBV12-4, with TRBD2 as a possible D gene (5 bases). The sequencing used PBMCs, mostly from graft donor cells, collected 360 days after TCRalphabeta/CD19-depleted stem cell transplant. This clonotype originated in a boy under three years old who had a stem cell transplant for SCID, so the T cells may come from the graft donor. CDR3 sequence: CASSFGIPSTDTQYF. For the CDR3, the DNA is TGTGCCAGCAGTTTCGGGATACCTAGCACAGATACGCAGTATTTT.